The rows below give T cell receptor beta chains drawn from one sample of a study of T-cell memory formation after mild COVID-19. Each CDR3 protein gets one entry after TCRdb re-called the 5' RACE reads with MiXCR. The sample shows 100,000 to 150,000 distinct CDR3 sequences, approximately 15% of them seen only once. Sequencing used PBMCs or a T cell subset sorted from them (not recorded which). These receptors all stem from a man in his late teens or twenties who had mild COVID-19 (a few samples of this study predate the infection). Cell type and time point are not known. Both conserved end residues are part of each CDR3. A D gene is named only where the DNA matches it firmly. The listing skips clone size in some rows; elsewhere it reads once, few, many or a size class.

v_call	d_call	clone_size	j_call	cdr3_aa	cdr3_nt
TRBV7-9	.	.	TRBJ2-2	CASRNWVGRHNTGELFF	TGTGCCAGCCGAAATTGGGTCGGGCGTCACAACACCGGGGAGCTGTTTTTT
TRBV7-9	.	few	TRBJ2-5	CASSPGTRSGETQYF	TGTGCCAGCAGCCCCGGGACGCGCTCCGGAGAGACCCAGTACTTC
TRBV5-1	.	.	TRBJ2-1	CASSLGQARQFF	TGCGCCAGCAGCTTAGGGCAGGCTCGGCAGTTCTTC
TRBV5-4	TRBD1	few	TRBJ1-2	CASSVDRGQDGYTF	TGTGCCAGCAGCGTGGACAGGGGGCAGGATGGCTACACCTTC
TRBV10-2	.	.	TRBJ2-7	CASSGAGGSEQYF	TGCGCCAGCAGTGGTGCCGGGGGAAGCGAGCAGTACTTC
TRBV4-3	.	.	TRBJ2-3	CASSRQATDTQYF	TGCGCCAGCAGCCGGCAAGCCACAGATACGCAGTATTTT
TRBV5-1	TRBD1	many	TRBJ2-5	CASARQGQETQYF	TGCGCCAGCGCCCGACAGGGGCAAGAGACCCAGTACTTC
TRBV7-8	.	few	TRBJ2-2	CASSLIHDLAGELFF	TGTGCCAGCAGCCTTATACACGATTTGGCCGGGGAGCTGTTTTTT
TRBV19	.	many	TRBJ2-2	CASSVSGNTGELFF	TGTGCCAGTAGTGTAAGCGGGAACACCGGGGAGCTGTTTTTT
TRBV2	.	.	TRBJ2-2	CASTTEGKNTGELFF	TGTGCCAGCACTACGGAGGGGAAGAACACCGGGGAGCTGTTTTTT
TRBV11-2	.	.	TRBJ2-1	CASSSLRQTDNEQFF	TGTGCCAGCAGCTCCCTAAGGCAGACCGACAATGAGCAGTTCTTC
TRBV19	.	.	TRBJ1-2	CARVLATTYGYTF	TGTGCCAGAGTTTTGGCCACCACGTATGGCTACACCTTC
TRBV20-1	.	.	TRBJ2-3	CSAPPVTDTQYF	TGCAGTGCTCCCCCGGTCACAGATACGCAGTATTTT
TRBV5-1	TRBD2	.	TRBJ2-5	CASSLGTSGETQYF	TGCGCCAGCAGCTTGGGGACTAGCGGAGAGACCCAGTACTTC
TRBV7-2	.	many	TRBJ2-3	CASSPKGTDTQYF	TGTGCCAGCAGCCCAAAGGGCACAGATACGCAGTATTTT
TRBV6-2/TRBV6-3	TRBD2	few	TRBJ2-3	CASSYLAGFADTQYF	TGTGCCAGCAGTTACCTAGCGGGGTTCGCAGATACGCAGTATTTT
TRBV7-2	TRBD2	.	TRBJ2-3	CASSFGLAADTQYF	TGTGCCAGCAGCTTTGGACTAGCAGCCGATACGCAGTATTTT
TRBV4-3	.	.	TRBJ2-7	CASSQDRGAYEQYF	TGCGCCAGCAGCCAAGATAGGGGGGCCTACGAGCAGTACTTC
TRBV7-2	.	.	TRBJ2-4	CASSLVAAQWDQYF	TGTGCCAGCAGCTTAGTCGCGGCCCAATGGGATCAGTACTTC
TRBV6-6	.	.	TRBJ2-1	CASGPGHGTNEQFF	TGTGCCAGCGGACCGGGACACGGGACCAATGAGCAGTTCTTC
TRBV6-5	.	few	TRBJ1-6	CASSTRDESPLHF	TGTGCCAGCAGTACAAGGGACGAGTCACCCCTCCACTTT
TRBV2	.	.	TRBJ1-2	CASRAGRSPYGYTF	TGTGCCAGCAGAGCGGGACGGAGCCCCTATGGCTACACCTTC
TRBV6-2/TRBV6-3	TRBD1	.	TRBJ1-5	CASSWVADRGGVQPQHF	TGTGCCAGCAGTTGGGTGGCCGACAGGGGAGGTGTTCAGCCCCAGCATTTT
TRBV20-1	.	.	TRBJ2-1	CSAHETGGNEQFF	TGCAGTGCCCACGAGACAGGAGGCAATGAGCAGTTCTTC
TRBV4-3	.	few	TRBJ1-2	CASSFRREDGYTF	TGCGCCAGCAGCTTCCGCCGGGAGGATGGCTACACCTTC
TRBV14	TRBD1	.	TRBJ2-3	CASSTPGTVTDTQYF	TGTGCCAGCAGCACCCCCGGGACAGTCACAGATACGCAGTATTTT
TRBV24-1	TRBD1	.	TRBJ2-1	CATSDPGQNYNEQFF	TGTGCCACCAGTGATCCGGGACAGAACTACAATGAGCAGTTCTTC